This T cell receptor (beta chain) came from a study of cytomegalovirus exposure and HLA in healthy donors. Findings of the study overall: A cluster of highly shared sequence variants was likely a sequencing artifact. With later analysis, a missense DCLRE1C variant became linked to TCR beta V- and J-gene trimming. In terms of immune exposure information, only CMV serostatus was available.

Turning to this clone: As yet, its antigen is unknown.

Primers included in the PCR were 60 Vbeta and 13 Jbeta primers. TCRdb's table, derived via immunoSEQ multiplex PCR, lists solely in-frame clones and lacks some. This sample has around 95,000 clones, with over 65% found just once. Unmatched junction bases numbered 13, after V lost 4 bases and J lost 11 bases. The CDR3 contains 14 residues. Germline CDR1 reads SGHNT; CDR2 reads YYREEE (reference sequence). Healthy donors of bone marrow made up the group. Source material: PBMCs. The chain uses TRBV5-4 and TRBJ2-5; 8 nucleotides align to TRBD1. This TCR was recovered from a male donor in good health and CMV-seronegative. CDR3 sequence reads: CASSLQGAPGEQYF. The CDR3 bases are TGTGCCAGCAGCCTTCAGGGGGCGCCGGGGGAGCAGTACTTC.